Listed here is a single T cell receptor beta chain. Its specificity is not known. The CDR3 consists of 15 residues. Germline CDR1 LGHNA, CDR2 YSLEER. V shed 0 bases and J 6 bases; nucleotides not matched to a gene: 7. Repertoires were generated with immunoSEQ multiplex PCR, while TCRdb's copy carries only in-frame clones and drops some. Of roughly 92,000 clones listed, approximately 86% are singletons. This sample is part of a study of radiotherapy plus CTLA-4 blockade in lung cancer. The overall study: There were objective responses in 15% to 20% of patients, and around 31% had disease control. General study points: Response, reportedly, was best predicted by interferon-beta along with early blood T cell clone dynamics. In blood, tumor-derived TCR clones expanded after radiotherapy plus ipilimumab.

V and J are TRBV4-3 and TRBJ1-2; 7 positions agree with TRBD1. The TCR sequence derives from a human donor with non-small cell lung cancer who had a partial response to radiotherapy plus ipilimumab. Sequences were derived from peripheral blood, sampled from a patient treated with radiotherapy plus ipilimumab. Here the CDR3 DNA reads TGCGCCAGCAGCCAAGATTCGAGACAGGGAGATGGCTACACCTTC. It is translated as CASSQDSRQGDGYTF.